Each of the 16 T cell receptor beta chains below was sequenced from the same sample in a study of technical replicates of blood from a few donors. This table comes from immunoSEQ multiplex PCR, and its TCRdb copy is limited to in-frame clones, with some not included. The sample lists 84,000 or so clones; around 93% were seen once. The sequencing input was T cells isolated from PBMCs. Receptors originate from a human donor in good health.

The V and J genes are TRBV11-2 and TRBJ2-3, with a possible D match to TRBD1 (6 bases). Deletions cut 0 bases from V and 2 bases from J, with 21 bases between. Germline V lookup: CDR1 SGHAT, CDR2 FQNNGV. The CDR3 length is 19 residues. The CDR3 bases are TGTGCCAGCAGCTTAGAAGGCTTTTGGGGGCGAAGGACCACAGATACGCAGTATTTT. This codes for CASSLEGFWGRRTTDTQYF.

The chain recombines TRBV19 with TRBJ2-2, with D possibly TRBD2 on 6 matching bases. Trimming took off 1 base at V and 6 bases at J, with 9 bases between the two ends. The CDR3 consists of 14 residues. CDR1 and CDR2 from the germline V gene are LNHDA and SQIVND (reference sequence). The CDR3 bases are TGTGCCAGTAGTATAGGAGCGGGTTCCGGGGAGCTGTTTTTT. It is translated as CASSIGAGSGELFF.

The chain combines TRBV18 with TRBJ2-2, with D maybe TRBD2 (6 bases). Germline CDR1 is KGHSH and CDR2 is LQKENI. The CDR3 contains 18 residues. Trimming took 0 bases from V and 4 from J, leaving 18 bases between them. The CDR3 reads CASSPPGGGVEPTGELFF. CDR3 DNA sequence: TGTGCCAGCTCACCACCGGGAGGAGGGGTGGAACCCACCGGGGAGCTGTTTTTT. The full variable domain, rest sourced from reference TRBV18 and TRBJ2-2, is NAGVMQNPRHLVRRRGQEARLRCSPMKGHSHVYWYRQLPEEGLKFMVYLQKENIIDESGMPKERFSAEFPKEGPSILRIQQVVRGDSAAYFCASSPPGGGVEPTGELFFGEGSRLTVL.

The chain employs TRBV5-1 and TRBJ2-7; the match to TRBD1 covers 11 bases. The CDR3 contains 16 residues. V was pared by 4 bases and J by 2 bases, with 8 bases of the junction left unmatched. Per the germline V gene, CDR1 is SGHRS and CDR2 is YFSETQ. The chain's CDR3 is CASSTGQGAHAYEQYF. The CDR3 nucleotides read TGCGCCAGCAGCACCGGACAGGGGGCCCACGCCTACGAGCAGTACTTC.

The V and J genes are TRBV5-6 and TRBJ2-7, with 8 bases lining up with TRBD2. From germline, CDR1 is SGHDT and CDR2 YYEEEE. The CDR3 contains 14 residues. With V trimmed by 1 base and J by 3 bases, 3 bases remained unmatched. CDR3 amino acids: CASSLFREGYEQYF. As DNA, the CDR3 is TGTGCCAGCAGCTTGTTTCGGGAGGGCTACGAGCAGTACTTC.

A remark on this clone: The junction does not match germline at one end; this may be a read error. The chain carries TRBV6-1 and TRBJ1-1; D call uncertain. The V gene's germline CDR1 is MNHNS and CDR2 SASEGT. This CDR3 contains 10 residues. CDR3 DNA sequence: TGTGCCAGCAGTGAAGGTCAAACAGATTTT. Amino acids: CASSEGQTDF.

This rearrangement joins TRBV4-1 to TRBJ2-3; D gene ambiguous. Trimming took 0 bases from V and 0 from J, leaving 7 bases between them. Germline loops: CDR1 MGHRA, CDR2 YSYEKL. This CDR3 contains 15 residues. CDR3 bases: TGCGCCAGCAGCCAAGACCCCGGGAGCACAGATACGCAGTATTTT. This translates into CASSQDPGSTDTQYF.

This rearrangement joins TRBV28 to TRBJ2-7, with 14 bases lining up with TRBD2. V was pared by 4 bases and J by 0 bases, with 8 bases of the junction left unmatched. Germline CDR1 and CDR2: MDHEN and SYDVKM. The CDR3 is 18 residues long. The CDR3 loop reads CASSSGLAGGFSSYEQYF. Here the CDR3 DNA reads TGTGCCAGCAGTTCCGGACTAGCGGGAGGCTTCAGCTCCTACGAGCAGTACTTC.

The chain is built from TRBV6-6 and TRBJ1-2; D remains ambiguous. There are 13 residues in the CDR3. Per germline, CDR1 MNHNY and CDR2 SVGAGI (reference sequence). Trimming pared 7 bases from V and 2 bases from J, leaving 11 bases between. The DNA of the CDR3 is TGTGCCAGCACTCAAGGAGTCAACTATGGCTACACCTTC. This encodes CASTQGVNYGYTF.

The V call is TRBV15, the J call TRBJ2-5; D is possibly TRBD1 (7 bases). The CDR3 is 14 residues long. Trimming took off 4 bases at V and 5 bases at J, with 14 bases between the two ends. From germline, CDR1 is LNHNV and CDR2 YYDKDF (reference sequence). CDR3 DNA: TGTGCCACCAGCATGGAGGGGGCACAGGAGACCCAGTACTTC. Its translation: CATSMEGAQETQYF. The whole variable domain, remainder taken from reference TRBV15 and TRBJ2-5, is DAMVIQNPRYQVTQFGKPVTLSCSQTLNHNVMYWYQQKSSQAPKLLFHYYDKDFNNEADTPDNFQSRRPNTSFCFLDIRSPGLGDTAMYLCATSMEGAQETQYFGPGTRLLVL.

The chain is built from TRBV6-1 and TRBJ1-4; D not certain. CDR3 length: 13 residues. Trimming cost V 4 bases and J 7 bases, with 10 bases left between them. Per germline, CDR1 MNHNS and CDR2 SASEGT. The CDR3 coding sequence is TGTGCCAGCAGTGTAGAGCATGGTGAAAAACTGTTTTTT. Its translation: CASSVEHGEKLFF.

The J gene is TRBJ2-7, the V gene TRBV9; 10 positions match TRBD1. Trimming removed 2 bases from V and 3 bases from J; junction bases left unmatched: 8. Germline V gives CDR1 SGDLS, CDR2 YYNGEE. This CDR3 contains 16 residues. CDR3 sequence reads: CASSVTWTGGGYEQYF. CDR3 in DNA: TGTGCCAGCAGCGTCACTTGGACAGGGGGGGGCTACGAGCAGTACTTC.

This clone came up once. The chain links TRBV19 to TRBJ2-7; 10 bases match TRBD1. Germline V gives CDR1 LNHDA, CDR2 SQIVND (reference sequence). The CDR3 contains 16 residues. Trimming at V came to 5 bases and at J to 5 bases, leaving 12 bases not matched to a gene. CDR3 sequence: CASSDLPGQGIDEQYF. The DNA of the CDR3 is TGTGCCAGTAGTGATTTACCGGGACAGGGGATCGACGAGCAGTACTTC.

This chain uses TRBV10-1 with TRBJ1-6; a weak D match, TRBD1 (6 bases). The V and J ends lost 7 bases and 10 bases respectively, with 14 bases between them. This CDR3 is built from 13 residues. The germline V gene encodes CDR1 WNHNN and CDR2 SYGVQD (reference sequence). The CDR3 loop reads CASNQGWGSPLHF. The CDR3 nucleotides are TGCGCCAGCAACCAGGGGTGGGGGTCACCCCTCCACTTT.

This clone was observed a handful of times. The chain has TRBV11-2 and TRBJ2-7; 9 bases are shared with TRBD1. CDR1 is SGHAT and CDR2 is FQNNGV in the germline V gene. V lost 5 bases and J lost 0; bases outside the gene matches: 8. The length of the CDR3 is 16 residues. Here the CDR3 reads CASSIGGTGTSYEQYF. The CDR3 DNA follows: TGTGCCAGCAGCATCGGAGGGACAGGGACCTCCTACGAGCAGTACTTC.

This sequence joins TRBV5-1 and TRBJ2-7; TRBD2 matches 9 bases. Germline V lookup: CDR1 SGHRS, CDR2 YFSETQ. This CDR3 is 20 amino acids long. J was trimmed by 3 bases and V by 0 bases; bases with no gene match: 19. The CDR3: CASSLVGIPGAGGHFYEQYF. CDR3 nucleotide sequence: TGCGCCAGCAGCTTGGTTGGGATCCCTGGGGCGGGAGGGCACTTCTACGAGCAGTACTTC.